This TCR beta chain comes out of a study of blood T cell repertoires in COVID-19. Sequencing used immunoSEQ multiplex PCR; TCRdb keeps in-frame clones, though not all of them. This table has under 100,000 clones, 89% appearing once. Details on this clone: Other nucleotide sequences from this sample produce the same CDR3.

Sequenced material: peripheral blood. The TCR originated in a man aged 60 to 69 with COVID-19, enrolled during active disease.

The CDR3, as DNA: TGCGCCAGCAGCCCAGGACTAGCGGGAGCCAATGAGCAGTTCTTC. It translates to CASSPGLAGANEQFF. V gene TRBV4-1 combines with J gene TRBJ2-1, with 13 bases aligning to TRBD2. After removal of 4 bases from V and 6 bases from J, the junction contained 3 bases not matched to a gene. This CDR3 has 15 amino acids. Germline CDR1 MGHRA, CDR2 YSYEKL.